The 21 T cell receptor beta chains reported below all come from one sample, sequenced in a study of blood T cell repertoires in COVID-19. The protocol was immunoSEQ multiplex PCR, while the TCRdb copy is restricted to in-frame clones and leaves out a portion. In the table there are around 100,000 clones, around four fifths of which are singletons. The source material was peripheral blood. These receptors originate from a man aged 65 to 85 with active or convalescent COVID-19.

This chain connects TRBV10-3 to TRBJ2-7; 9 bases are a match to TRBD1. In germline, CDR1 is ENHRY, CDR2 SYGVKD. The CDR3 is 16 residues long. Trimming removed 11 bases from V and 0 bases from J; junction bases left unmatched: 14. DNA for the CDR3: TGTGCCGCCCGCGGGGACAGGGCGCCCAGCTCCTACGAGCAGTACTTC. Amino acids: CAARGDRAPSSYEQYF.

The chain uses TRBV18 and TRBJ2-7; 7 bases fit TRBD2. Germline loops: CDR1 KGHSH, CDR2 LQKENI. The CDR3 covers 15 residues. V dropped 4 bases and J dropped 5; count of bases not matched to a gene: 11. This CDR3 reads CASSRTSAFLDEQYF. In DNA form, the CDR3 reads TGTGCCAGCTCACGAACTAGCGCATTCCTAGACGAGCAGTACTTC.

V usage is TRBV27 and J usage is TRBJ1-2, with 11 positions matching TRBD1. This CDR3 region has 15 residues. The V segment lost 2 bases and the J segment 4 bases; nucleotides outside the gene matches: 3. CDR1 and CDR2 (germline): MNHEY, SMNVEV (reference sequence). The CDR3 spells CASSLKDRGPYGYTF. The CDR3 nucleotides read TGTGCCAGCAGTTTAAAGGACAGGGGGCCCTATGGCTACACCTTC.

In this sample, this clone turned up a few times. The chain couples TRBV5-1 to TRBJ1-4; tentative D call: TRBD1 (6 bases). The V gene lost 0 bases and the J gene lost 5 bases, with 11 bases spanning the gap. Germline V CDR1 and CDR2: SGHRS, YFSETQ. This CDR3 is built from 15 residues. CDR3 DNA sequence: TGCGCCAGCAGCTTGGTAGGACAGCTAAATGAAAAACTGTTTTTT. Its protein is CASSLVGQLNEKLFF.

This clone was picked up one time. The chain has TRBV20-1 and TRBJ2-1; D perhaps matches TRBD1 (6 bases). Germline loops: CDR1 DFQATT, CDR2 SNEGSKA (reference sequence). V was shortened by 4 bases and J by 7 bases, with 8 bases between the two germline ends. The CDR3 is 11 amino acids. The CDR3 region is CSAIQGNEQFF. CDR3 DNA sequence: TGCAGTGCTATTCAGGGGAATGAGCAGTTCTTC.

The chain recombines TRBV27 with TRBJ1-2, with a weak D call TRBD1 (5 bases). There are 16 residues in the CDR3. V was clipped by 2 bases and J by 8 bases, with 21 bases between them. Germline CDR1 is MNHEY and CDR2 is SMNVEV (reference sequence). Here the CDR3 reads CASSLEVGAQIRGYTF. The CDR3 bases are TGTGCCAGCAGTTTAGAAGTTGGGGCCCAGATACGAGGCTACACCTTC.

This clone was seen repeatedly, ten times or more. This chain uses TRBV5-1 with TRBJ2-4; TRBD2 aligns across 13 bases. J was trimmed by 11 bases and V by 4 bases; bases with no gene match: 15. This CDR3 is built from 17 residues. The germline V gene has CDR1 SGHRS and CDR2 YFSETQ. Here the CDR3 DNA reads TGCGCCAGCAGCGATCAACCTCCGGGACTAGCGGGGACTCTTCAGTACTTC. Translation: CASSDQPPGLAGTLQYF.

The chain recombines TRBV6-6 with TRBJ2-7; a weak D match, TRBD1 (6 bases). This CDR3 region has 12 residues. Germline V lookup: CDR1 MNHNY, CDR2 SVGAGI (reference sequence). V lost 5 bases to trimming and J lost 6 bases, with 11 bases between them. CDR3 DNA sequence: TGTGCCAGCAGTCCCCCAGGGGTCGAGCAGTACTTC. Protein: CASSPPGVEQYF.

The chain carries TRBV4-2 and TRBJ1-2, with D perhaps matching TRBD1 (5 bases). V was shortened by 1 base and J by 6 bases, with 6 bases between the two germline ends. The length of the CDR3 is 12 residues. Germline loops: CDR1 LGHNA, CDR2 YNFKEQ. The CDR3 coding sequence is TGTGCCAGCAGCCAAGCACAGGATGGCTACACCTTC. Translated: CASSQAQDGYTF.

V usage is TRBV6-6 and J usage is TRBJ1-5; 8 bases line up with TRBD1. Unmatched junction bases numbered 16, after V lost 6 bases and J lost 9 bases. CDR1 is MNHNY and CDR2 is SVGAGI in the germline V gene (reference sequence). The CDR3 consists of 16 residues. The CDR3 bases are TGTGCCAGCAGCTTGCCGACAGGGGAAGTAGGACTGCCCCAGCATTTT. It specifies CASSLPTGEVGLPQHF.

The V and J genes are TRBV7-2 and TRBJ2-3; 11 bases match TRBD2. The CDR3 extends over 15 amino acids. The V and J ends lost 6 bases and 3 bases, in that order; junction bases with no gene match: 5. CDR1 is SGHTA, CDR2 FQGNSA, per germline. CDR3 DNA: TGTGCCAGCAGTTATTCTAGCGGGAGGACAGATACGCAGTATTTT. Protein product: CASSYSSGRTDTQYF. The variable domain in full, completed from reference TRBV7-2 and TRBJ2-3, reads GAGVSQSPSNKVTEKGKDVELRCDPISGHTALYWYRQSLGQGLEFLIYFQGNSAPDKSGLPSDRFSAERTGGSVSTLTIQRTQQEDSAVYLCASSYSSGRTDTQYFGPGTRLTVL.

V gene TRBV7-2 combines with J gene TRBJ2-1, with 8 bases aligning to TRBD2. The CDR3 has 18 residues. Germline CDR1 and CDR2: SGHTA and FQGNSA. Losses at the gene ends were 5 bases for V and 4 bases for J; bases not matched to a gene: 16. This CDR3 reads CASSRFTMAGGQYNEQFF. Written as DNA, the CDR3 is TGTGCCAGCAGCAGATTCACAATGGCGGGGGGCCAGTACAATGAGCAGTTCTTC.

The J gene is TRBJ2-7, the V gene TRBV30, with no clear D. The V end lost 2 bases, the J end lost 5 bases, and 13 bases lay between the germline ends. The CDR3 consists of 13 residues. Germline CDR1 reads GTSNPN; CDR2 reads SVGIG (reference sequence). In DNA, the CDR3 is TGTGCCTGGAGTAGATCCCTCCCGGACGAGCAGTACTTC. Its translation is CAWSRSLPDEQYF.

The V and J genes are TRBV16 and TRBJ2-3, with TRBD2 as a possible D gene (5 bases). Trimming took 3 bases from V and 4 from J, leaving 5 bases between them. Germline V gives CDR1 KGHSY, CDR2 FQNENV. The CDR3 length is 12 residues. CDR3 DNA sequence: TGTGCCAGCAGCCAGGGAGCAGATACGCAGTATTTT. Translating it yields CASSQGADTQYF.

The chain combines TRBV5-1 with TRBJ2-3; 10 nucleotides agree with TRBD2. The junction had 13 bases not matched to a gene; V was cut back by 3 bases and J by 3 bases. CDR1 SGHRS and CDR2 YFSETQ come from the germline V gene. This CDR3 has 18 residues. The CDR3 is CASSSAVSGRIGTDTQYF. The CDR3 nucleotides read TGCGCCAGCAGCTCCGCTGTTAGCGGGAGGATAGGGACAGATACGCAGTATTTT.

The gene calls are TRBV25-1 and TRBJ2-5, with 8 positions matching TRBD1. The germline CDR1 and CDR2 sequences are MGHDK and SYGVNS. The CDR3 spans 17 residues. The V gene end was trimmed by 2 bases and the J gene end by 5 bases; junction bases not matched to a gene: 13. This CDR3 is CASSEGTGGNVWETQYF. Written as DNA, the CDR3 is TGTGCCAGCAGTGAAGGAACAGGGGGTAACGTTTGGGAGACCCAGTACTTC.

The V gene is TRBV3-1 (or the pseudogene TRBV3-2), the J gene TRBJ2-7; D gene ambiguous. CDR1 is LGHDT and CDR2 is YNNKEL in the germline V gene (reference sequence). The V and J ends lost 0 bases and 3 bases respectively, with 9 bases between them. The CDR3 covers 14 residues. The CDR3 here is CASSQDFHGYEQYF. The CDR3 nucleotides read TGTGCCAGCAGCCAAGATTTTCACGGCTACGAGCAGTACTTC.

V usage is TRBV4-1 and J usage is TRBJ1-5; a weak D match, TRBD1 (5 bases). V dropped 2 bases and J dropped 6 bases, with 17 bases sitting between them. The CDR3 covers 16 residues. Germline V gene sequence: CDR1 MGHRA, CDR2 YSYEKL. The CDR3 nucleotides read TGCGCCAGCAGCCAACATACAGTGAACGGGGGTCAGCCCCAGCATTTT. Translated, it gives CASSQHTVNGGQPQHF.

J is TRBJ1-1 and V is TRBV11-3, with D tentatively TRBD1 (5 bases). In germline, CDR1 is SGHNT, CDR2 YENEEA. V lost 5 bases to trimming and J lost 5 bases, with 12 bases between them. This CDR3 has 13 residues. CDR3 coding DNA: TGTGCCAGCAGCACCGACGGGGGGACTGAAGCTTTCTTT. Translated: CASSTDGGTEAFF.

This rearrangement joins TRBV4-3 to TRBJ1-2; 9 bases align to TRBD1. After removal of 0 bases from V and 7 bases from J, the junction contained 9 bases not matched to a gene. The germline gives CDR1 LGHNA, CDR2 YSLEER. The CDR3 sequence is 16 residues long. The DNA for the CDR3 is TGCGCCAGCAGCCAAGATCTGACAGGGGGAGTGATTGGCTACACCTTC. Translated: CASSQDLTGGVIGYTF.

This clone was detected only once. The V call is TRBV9, the J call TRBJ1-6; TRBD1 is a possible D gene (6 bases). The CDR3 is made up of 15 amino acids. Germline V gene data show CDR1 as SGDLS and CDR2 as YYNGEE. Trimming shortened V by 3 bases and J by 7 bases, and 14 bases separated the two germline ends. CDR3 in DNA: TGTGCCAGCAGCGCCACAGGGCTTTGGAATTCACCCCTCCACTTT. Translation gives CASSATGLWNSPLHF.